These 23 T cell receptor beta chains originate from one sample sequenced in a study of vaccination effects on CD4 cells after COVID-19. The assay was immunoSEQ multiplex PCR, and TCRdb's table has in-frame clones only and misses some. The table has some 50,000 clones, roughly 80% seen once. CD4+ T cells were isolated after around 9 days of culture. These receptors have no known antigen. The specimen comprised CD4+ T cells from PBMCs cultured without peptide, sampled before COVID-19 vaccination. These receptor sequences come from a human donor who had a prior SARS-CoV-2 infection.

J is TRBJ1-1 and V is TRBV27; 8 nucleotides match TRBD1. V gave up 4 bases and J gave up 10 bases; unmatched junction bases: 11. CDR1 is MNHEY and CDR2 is SMNVEV in the germline V gene (reference sequence). CDR3 length equals 14 residues. The CDR3 is CASSSSTGAGRAFF. As DNA, the CDR3 is TGTGCCAGCAGTTCCTCGACAGGGGCGGGGAGAGCTTTCTTT.

This sequence joins TRBV4-1 and TRBJ1-5; possibly TRBD1 for D (5 bases). CDR1 and CDR2 from the germline V gene are MGHRA and YSYEKL. V was cut by 0 bases and J by 9 bases, with 15 bases left in between. The CDR3 runs 15 residues. CDR3 region: CASSQDLAGYLPQHF. The CDR3 DNA is TGCGCCAGCAGCCAAGATTTGGCAGGGTATTTGCCCCAGCATTTT.

Only one count was recorded for this clone. In DNA form, the CDR3 reads TGTGCCAGTAGTATGACCGGCGGGAACTCCTACAATGAGCAGTTCTTC. Amino acids: CASSMTGGNSYNEQFF. This sequence joins TRBV19 and TRBJ2-1; a possible D gene is TRBD2 (6 bases). CDR1 LNHDA and CDR2 SQIVND come from the germline V gene (reference sequence). Between the trimmed V and J ends, which lost 3 bases and 0 bases, there was a span of 12 bases. This CDR3 spans 16 amino acids.

This clone is labeled as large (0.1 to 1%). The gene calls are TRBV5-1 and TRBJ1-1, with 9 bases identical to TRBD1. The CDR3 sequence is 15 residues long. From germline, CDR1 is SGHRS and CDR2 YFSETQ. V shed 0 bases, J shed 5 bases, and the junction held 5 bases outside the gene matches. CDR3 amino acids: CASSLDGQGQTEAFF. In DNA form, the CDR3 reads TGCGCCAGCAGCTTGGATGGACAGGGGCAGACTGAAGCTTTCTTT.

The genes are TRBV5-4 and TRBJ2-7, with TRBD2 identical over 10 bases. The germline gives CDR1 SGHNT, CDR2 YYREEE (reference sequence). V lost 4 bases, J lost 3 bases, and 13 bases stayed unmatched. This CDR3 comprises 17 residues. The CDR3, as DNA: TGTGCCAGCAGCATCGAAACCGGGACTAGCGCCGTCTACGAGCAGTACTTC. The encoded protein is CASSIETGTSAVYEQYF.

V is TRBV24-1 and J is TRBJ1-1, with D possibly being TRBD1 (6 bases). The CDR3 extends over 14 amino acids. Trimming stripped 6 bases from V and 4 bases from J, with 14 bases between. In germline, CDR1 is KGHDR, CDR2 SFDVKD. The CDR3 region is CATSKGGVGTEAFF. For the CDR3, the DNA is TGTGCCACCAGTAAAGGGGGGGTAGGCACTGAAGCTTTCTTT.

The CDR3 nucleotides are TGTGCAAGTCGCTTCCGACAGGGGGCCCGGGACTATGGCTACACCTTC. Amino acid sequence: CASRFRQGARDYGYTF. The chain has TRBV12-2 and TRBJ1-2; the D segment call TRBD1 is taken from the table without a DNA check. TRBV12-2 constitutes a pseudogene. There are 16 residues in the CDR3.

CDR3 residues: CASSSTRDSLYEQYF. In DNA, the CDR3 is TGTGCCAGCAGCTCAACAAGGGACAGCCTCTACGAGCAGTACTTC. The chain uses TRBV5-6 and TRBJ2-7, with 7 bases identical to TRBD1. V shed 3 bases and J 3 bases; nucleotides not matched to a gene: 9. The germline V gene has CDR1 SGHDT and CDR2 YYEEEE. The length of the CDR3 is 15 residues. Using reference TRBV5-6 and TRBJ2-7 for the parts outside the CDR3, the full variable domain is DAGVTQSPTHLIKTRGQQVTLRCSPKSGHDTVSWYQQALGQGPQFIFQYYEEEERQRGNFPDRFSGHQFPNYSSELNVNALLLGDSALYLCASSSTRDSLYEQYFGPGTRLTVT.

This clone was counted only a few times. The genes are TRBV3-1 (or the pseudogene TRBV3-2) and TRBJ2-2, with 11 positions matching TRBD2. CDR1 is LGHDT, CDR2 YNNKEL, per germline (reference sequence). The CDR3 extends over 15 amino acids. The V gene end was trimmed by 4 bases and the J gene end by 4 bases; junction bases not matched to a gene: 2. The CDR3: CASSLSGGGTGELFF. The CDR3 DNA sequence: TGTGCCAGCAGCCTTAGCGGGGGGGGCACCGGGGAGCTGTTTTTT.

The chain carries TRBV6-1 and TRBJ2-3; D uncertain. CDR1 is MNHNS, CDR2 SASEGT, per germline. The germline V and J ends were trimmed by 0 bases and 0 bases, with 4 bases remaining between them. The CDR3 loop spans 14 amino acids. The CDR3 region has the DNA TGTGCCAGCAGTGAAGCTCCCAGCACAGATACGCAGTATTTT. Amino acid sequence: CASSEAPSTDTQYF.

This chain connects TRBV27 to TRBJ2-2, with 7 nucleotides matching TRBD1. From germline, CDR1 is MNHEY and CDR2 SMNVEV (reference sequence). Losses at the gene ends were 5 bases for V and 6 bases for J; bases not matched to a gene: 18. The CDR3 is 18 residues long. CDR3 amino acids: CASSTNRGSRGWAGELFF. Here the CDR3 DNA reads TGTGCCAGCAGTACAAATCGAGGAAGCAGGGGGTGGGCCGGGGAGCTGTTTTTT.

This sequence joins TRBV9 and TRBJ2-1; the D is unclear. CDR1 and CDR2 from the germline V gene are SGDLS and YYNGEE. This CDR3 contains 16 residues. V was clipped by 0 bases and J by 7 bases, with 17 bases between them. Here the CDR3 DNA reads TGTGCCAGCAGCGTAGCTGGTACGGTACTCATAAATGAGCAGTTCTTC. Protein sequence: CASSVAGTVLINEQFF.

This clone was recorded once. The chain carries TRBV5-1 and TRBJ2-5; 14 nucleotides agree with TRBD2. The CDR3 covers 16 residues. Germline CDR1 SGHRS, CDR2 YFSETQ. Trimming took 5 bases from V and 5 from J; bases not matched to a gene: 8. The CDR3 sequence is CASRFRLAGGGETQYF. In DNA, the CDR3 is TGCGCCAGCAGGTTTCGACTAGCGGGAGGGGGGGAGACCCAGTACTTC.

In this sample, this clone turned up a few times. The V and J genes are TRBV4-2 and TRBJ1-2; possibly TRBD1 for D (5 bases). V gave up 0 bases and J gave up 9 bases, with 17 bases separating them. Germline loops: CDR1 LGHNA, CDR2 YNFKEQ. This CDR3 is built from 15 residues. In DNA, the CDR3 is TGTGCCAGCAGCCAAGATCGGGGCACCAAAACGCGCTACACCTTC. This translates into CASSQDRGTKTRYTF.

The chain uses TRBV5-5 and TRBJ1-1; D perhaps matches TRBD1 (6 bases). V was clipped by 7 bases and J by 1 base, with 14 bases between them. The germline gives CDR1 SGHKS, CDR2 YYEKEE (reference sequence). The CDR3 has 14 amino acids. The CDR3, as DNA: TGTGCCAGCTGTCGGGACACAACGAACACTGAAGCTTTCTTT. Its protein product is CASCRDTTNTEAFF.

CDR3 in DNA: TGTGCCAGTCGAAAAACAGGTAACACTGAAGCTTTCTTT. Amino acid sequence: CASRKTGNTEAFF. J is TRBJ1-1 and V is TRBV19; tentatively, D is TRBD1 (5 bases). Deletions cut 8 bases from V and 2 bases from J, with 12 bases between. The CDR3 is made up of 13 amino acids. Germline assignment: CDR1 LNHDA and CDR2 SQIVND (reference sequence).

This rearrangement joins TRBV9 to TRBJ2-1; tentative D call: TRBD2 (6 bases). Looked up from germline, CDR1 is SGDLS and CDR2 is YYNGEE. The V end lost 4 bases, the J end lost 10 bases, and 15 bases lay between the germline ends. The CDR3 extends over 13 amino acids. Here the CDR3 DNA reads TGTGCCAGCAGCCTACCGGGACTCCGCGAGCAGTTCTTC. This gives the protein CASSLPGLREQFF.

The chain joins TRBV2 to TRBJ2-3; D remains unclear. This CDR3 has 15 amino acids. V lost 5 bases, J lost 2 bases, and 14 bases lay in between. CDR1 is SNHLY and CDR2 is FYNNEI in the germline V gene. CDR3 in amino acids: CASSSFRPDTDTQYF. CDR3 in DNA: TGTGCCAGCAGTTCATTCCGACCAGACACAGATACGCAGTATTTT.

This chain links TRBV5-1 with TRBJ2-7, with D possibly matching TRBD1 (6 bases). The CDR3 extends over 13 amino acids. CDR1 and CDR2 (germline): SGHRS, YFSETQ. V dropped 3 bases and J dropped 3 bases, with 10 bases sitting between them. The CDR3 DNA sequence: TGCGCCAGCAGCTGGACAGCGCACTACGAGCAGTACTTC. Amino acid sequence: CASSWTAHYEQYF.

V gene TRBV7-2 combines with J gene TRBJ2-3, with 8 bases matching TRBD2. This CDR3 has 17 amino acids. Germline values: CDR1 SGHTA, CDR2 FQGNSA. V shed 5 bases, J shed 7 bases, and the junction held 17 bases outside the gene matches. The CDR3 is CASSPGVGRGGVHTQYF. DNA for the CDR3: TGTGCCAGCAGCCCTGGCGTGGGACGGGGGGGCGTCCATACGCAGTATTTT. Full variable domain (rest looked up from reference TRBV7-2 and TRBJ2-3): GAGVSQSPSNKVTEKGKDVELRCDPISGHTALYWYRQSLGQGLEFLIYFQGNSAPDKSGLPSDRFSAERTGGSVSTLTIQRTQQEDSAVYLCASSPGVGRGGVHTQYFGPGTRLTVL.

The gene calls are TRBV14 and TRBJ2-3; D is undetermined. V lost 6 bases, J lost 1 base, and 8 bases lay in between. Germline V gene lookup returns CDR1 SGHDN and CDR2 FVKESK. The CDR3 is 13 amino acids. The CDR3 sequence: CASRVQGTDTQYF. The CDR3 DNA reads as TGTGCCAGCAGGGTCCAGGGCACAGATACGCAGTATTTT. The full variable domain, with the rest looked up from reference TRBV14 and TRBJ2-3, is EAGVTQFPSHSVIEKGQTVTLRCDPISGHDNLYWYRRVMGKEIKFLLHFVKESKQDESGMPNNRFLAERTGGTYSTLKVQPAELEDSGVYFCASRVQGTDTQYFGPGTRLTVL.

The rearrangement uses TRBV19 and TRBJ2-7; D is perhaps TRBD1 or TRBD2 (5 bases each). The CDR3 has 15 amino acids. Germline loops: CDR1 LNHDA, CDR2 SQIVND (reference sequence). Trimming pared 6 bases from V and 0 bases from J, leaving 15 bases between. Written as DNA, the CDR3 is TGTGCCAGTAGGGACGGGACGGAGAGCTCCTACGAGCAGTACTTC. Translating gives CASRDGTESSYEQYF.

The chain is built from TRBV7-8 and TRBJ2-7; D ambiguous. Germline-derived CDR1 and CDR2 are SGHVS and FQNEAQ. There are 12 residues in the CDR3. The V end was cut by 6 bases, the J end by 5 bases, with 11 bases between. This CDR3 reads CASSSDANEQYF. CDR3 nucleotide sequence: TGTGCCAGCAGTTCTGATGCTAACGAGCAGTACTTC.